The sample holds many counts of the clone carrying this T cell receptor (beta chain). What it recognizes is unknown. For repertoire sequencing, the TCR beta CDR3 regions were amplified from RNA transcripts. First-round RT-PCR relied on HTBI primers, and a second-round multiplex PCR came next. TCRdb re-analysed the multiplex PCR reads in MiXCR, keeping a single row per CDR3 protein. Seen here are about 380,000 distinct CDR3 sequences, 15% observed once, and the top ten hold roughly 7%. CDR3 length equals 12 residues. Trimming pared 3 bases from V and 7 bases from J, leaving 8 bases between. Germline V gene data show CDR1 as KGHDR and CDR2 as SFDVKD. The data stem from a study of Graves' ophthalmopathy and Graves' hyperthyroidism. Looking at the study overall: Peripheral blood sampling occurred at initial diagnosis, before any treatment. Findings and caveats of the study: Ophthalmopathy progression was predicted with 55% to 71% sensitivity and about 72% specificity. Using 13 signatures, a model distinguished ophthalmopathy from stable hyperthyroidism, reaching 85% to 90% sensitivity and approximately 82% specificity.

Sequencing was done on a sample of peripheral blood. The sequence was collected from a woman aged 18-29 years with stable Graves' hyperthyroidism. This chain uses TRBV24-1 with TRBJ1-1; D unclear. For the CDR3, the DNA is TGTGCCACCAGTGATGGCAGGAGTGAAGCTTTCTTT. The encoded protein is CATSDGRSEAFF.